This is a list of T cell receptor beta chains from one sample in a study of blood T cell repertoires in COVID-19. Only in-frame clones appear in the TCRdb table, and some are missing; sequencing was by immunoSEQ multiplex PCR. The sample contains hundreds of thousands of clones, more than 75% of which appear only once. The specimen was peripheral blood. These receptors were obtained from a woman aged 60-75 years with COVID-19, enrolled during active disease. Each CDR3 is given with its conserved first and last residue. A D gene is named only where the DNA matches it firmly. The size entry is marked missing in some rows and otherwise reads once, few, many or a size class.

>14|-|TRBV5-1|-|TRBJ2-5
CASSLAGRQETQYF
TGCGCCAGCAGCTTGGCGGGTAGGCAAGAGACCCAGTACTTC
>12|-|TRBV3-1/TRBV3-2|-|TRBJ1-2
CASSRANYGYTF
TGTGCCAGCAGCCGAGCTAACTATGGCTACACCTTC
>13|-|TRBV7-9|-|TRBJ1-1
CASRYTGFSEAFF
TGTGCCAGCAGATATACAGGGTTTTCAGAAGCTTTCTTT
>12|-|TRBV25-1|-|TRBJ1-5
CASSEYGRVQHF
TGTGCCAGCAGTGAATACGGCCGGGTTCAGCATTTT
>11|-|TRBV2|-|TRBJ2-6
CASSEARVLTF
TGTGCCAGCAGTGAAGCGCGGGTCCTGACTTTC
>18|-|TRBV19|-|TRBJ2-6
CASSTLQGRNSGANVLTF
TGTGCCAGTAGTACCTTACAGGGACGGAACTCTGGGGCCAACGTCCTGACTTTC
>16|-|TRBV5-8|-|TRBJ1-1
CASQNWAGVGGTEAFF
TGTGCCAGCCAAAATTGGGCAGGGGTAGGAGGCACTGAAGCTTTCTTT
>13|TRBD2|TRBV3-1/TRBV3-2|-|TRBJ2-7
CASSLAGTYEQYF
TGTGCCAGCAGCCTAGCGGGTACCTACGAGCAGTACTTC
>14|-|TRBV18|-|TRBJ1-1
CASSPQGKAPEAFF
TGTGCCAGCTCACCCCAGGGGAAGGCTCCTGAAGCTTTCTTT
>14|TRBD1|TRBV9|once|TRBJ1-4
CASSAGQGIEKLFF
TGTGCCAGCAGCGCCGGACAGGGAATTGAAAAACTGTTTTTT
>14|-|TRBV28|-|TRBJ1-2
CASSLSGISGGYTF
TGTGCCAGCAGTTTATCAGGGATATCTGGTGGCTACACCTTC
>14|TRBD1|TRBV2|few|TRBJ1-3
CASRWTGRSNTIYF
TGTGCCAGCAGATGGACAGGGAGGTCAAACACCATATATTTT
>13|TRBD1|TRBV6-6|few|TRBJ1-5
CASRDRGNQPQHF
TGTGCCAGCAGGGACAGGGGCAATCAGCCCCAGCATTTT
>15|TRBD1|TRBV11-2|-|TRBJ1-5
CASSRGTGRDQPQHF
TGTGCCAGCAGCAGAGGGACAGGGCGGGACCAGCCCCAGCATTTT
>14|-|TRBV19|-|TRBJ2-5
CASSSGHTQETQYF
TGTGCCAGTAGTTCGGGACACACCCAAGAGACCCAGTACTTC
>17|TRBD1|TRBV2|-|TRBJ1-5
CASSESGTGALNQPQHF
TGTGCCAGCAGTGAATCTGGGACAGGGGCCCTCAATCAGCCCCAGCATTTT
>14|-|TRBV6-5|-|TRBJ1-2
CASNQGRRDYGYTF
TGTGCCAGCAACCAGGGACGGAGGGACTATGGCTACACCTTC
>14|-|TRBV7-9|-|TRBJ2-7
CASSFDGSSPEQYF
TGTGCCAGCAGCTTCGACGGGTCGTCACCCGAGCAGTACTTC
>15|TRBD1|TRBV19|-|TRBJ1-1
CASSIFTGGRGEAFF
TGTGCCAGTAGTATCTTCACAGGGGGCAGAGGTGAAGCTTTCTTT
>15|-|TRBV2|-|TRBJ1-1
CASSDIGQVNTEAFF
TGTGCCAGCAGTGATATCGGCCAGGTGAACACTGAAGCTTTCTTT
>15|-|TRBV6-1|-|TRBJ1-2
CASSESGRARGGYTF
TGTGCCAGCAGTGAATCAGGGCGAGCTAGGGGTGGCTACACCTTC
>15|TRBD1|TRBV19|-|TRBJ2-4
CATDRGQGLGDIQYF
TGTGCCACCGACAGGGGACAGGGGCTTGGGGACATTCAGTACTTC
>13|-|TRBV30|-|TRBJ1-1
CASKGQGNTEAFF
TGTGCCTCAAAGGGGCAGGGGAACACTGAAGCTTTCTTT
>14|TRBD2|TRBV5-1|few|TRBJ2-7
CASRASGGSYEQYF
TGCGCCAGCAGGGCTAGCGGGGGGTCCTACGAGCAGTACTTC
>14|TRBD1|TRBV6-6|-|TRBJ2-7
CASRRPGQVVEQYF
TGTGCCAGCAGGCGCCCGGGACAGGTAGTCGAGCAGTACTTC
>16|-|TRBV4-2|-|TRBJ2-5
CASSQANSGSGETQYF
TGTGCCAGCAGCCAAGCTAACTCAGGGTCTGGAGAGACCCAGTACTTC
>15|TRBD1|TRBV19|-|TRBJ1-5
CASNLARTGGQPQHF
TGTGCCAGTAACCTCGCTAGGACAGGGGGACAGCCCCAGCATTTT
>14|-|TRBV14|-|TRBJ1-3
CASSQLNTGNTIYF
TGTGCCAGCAGCCAACTTAACACAGGAAACACCATATATTTT
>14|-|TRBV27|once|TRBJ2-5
CASQALGGRETQYF
TGTGCCAGCCAAGCGCTTGGGGGCCGGGAGACCCAGTACTTC
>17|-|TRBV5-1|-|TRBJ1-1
CASRVASSHRENTEAFF
TGCGCCAGCCGAGTAGCGTCTTCCCACCGGGAAAACACTGAAGCTTTCTTT
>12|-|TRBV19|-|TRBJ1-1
CASSSRGHEAFF
TGTGCCAGTAGTTCAAGGGGCCATGAAGCTTTCTTT
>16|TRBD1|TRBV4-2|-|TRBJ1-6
CASSLRQGRVDSPLHF
TGTGCCAGCAGCCTTCGACAGGGGAGAGTGGATTCACCCCTCCACTTT
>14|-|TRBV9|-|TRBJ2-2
CASSVFMSSGELFF
TGTGCCAGCAGCGTATTTATGTCTAGCGGGGAGCTGTTTTTT
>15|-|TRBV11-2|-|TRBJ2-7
CASSSGPDRVYEQYF
TGTGCCAGCAGCTCCGGCCCTGACAGAGTGTACGAGCAGTACTTC
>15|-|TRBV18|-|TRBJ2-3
CASSPQRGETDTQYF
TGTGCCAGCTCACCACAAAGGGGTGAAACAGATACGCAGTATTTT
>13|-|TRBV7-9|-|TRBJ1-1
CASSLSGTAKTFF
TGTGCCAGCAGCTTAAGTGGAACAGCTAAAACTTTCTTT
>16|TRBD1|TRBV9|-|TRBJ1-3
CASSTWTGEVLNTIYF
TGTGCCAGCAGCACCTGGACAGGGGAGGTTCTGAACACCATATATTTT
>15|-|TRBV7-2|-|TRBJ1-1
CASSPSAGRDTEAFF
TGTGCCAGCAGCCCCTCCGCAGGGAGGGACACTGAAGCTTTCTTT
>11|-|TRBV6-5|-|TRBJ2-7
CASSPPGRQYF
TGTGCCAGCAGTCCCCCAGGTCGGCAGTACTTC
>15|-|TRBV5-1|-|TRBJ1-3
CASSPSTGMGNTIYF
TGCGCCAGCAGCCCGTCGACAGGAATGGGAAACACCATATATTTT
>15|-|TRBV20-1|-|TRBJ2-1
CSASRLGVSYNEQFF
TGCAGTGCTAGTAGACTGGGAGTCTCCTACAATGAGCAGTTCTTC
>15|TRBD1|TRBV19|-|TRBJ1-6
CASSVRGHDNSPLHF
TGTGCCAGTAGTGTCAGGGGGCACGATAATTCACCCCTCCACTTT
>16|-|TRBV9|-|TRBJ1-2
CASSLYLDPGVSGYTF
TGTGCCAGCAGCCTTTACCTAGACCCGGGGGTGAGCGGCTACACCTTC
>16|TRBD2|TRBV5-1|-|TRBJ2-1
CASSERAGGLLNEQFF
TGCGCCAGCAGTGAAAGAGCGGGGGGGTTACTCAATGAGCAGTTCTTC
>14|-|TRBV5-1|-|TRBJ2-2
CASSLVGAPGELFF
TGCGCCAGCAGCTTGGTTGGGGCGCCCGGGGAGCTGTTTTTT
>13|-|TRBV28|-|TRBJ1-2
CASSNAQPRGYTF
TGTGCCAGCAGCAACGCCCAACCCCGGGGCTACACCTTC